This TCR beta chain was retrieved from a study of CXCR3-negative and CXCR3-positive naive CD8 T cells. Germline loops: CDR1 SEHNR, CDR2 FQNEAQ (reference sequence). This CDR3 has 12 residues. As concerns this clonotype: Its matching antigen is unknown.

Study-wide findings and caveats: Whereas both naive subsets had comparably high diversity, memory CD8+ cells had much lower diversity. CXCR3-expressing naive cells carried TRB CDR3s more hydrophobic than those of CXCR3-negative naive cells. Within a donor, both naive subsets shared TRBV-TRBJ usage, unlike memory cells.

Sorts performed in triplicate captured 320,000 or so cells each from every CD8+ T cell subset. Cells classed as naive CD8+ T cells were CD45RO-CCR7+CD27+CD95-. Libraries were UMI-labeled 5' RACE TRB cDNA. Reanalyzing the 5' RACE reads, TCRdb keeps one entry per CDR3 protein, without DNA. The sample is made up of more than 80,000 distinct CDR3 sequences, and the top ten hold 0.3% to 0.4% of it. The J gene is TRBJ2-7, the V gene TRBV7-9; as DNA is missing, the TRBD1 call by TCRdb cannot be tested. The TCR comes from a human donor in good health. Some clones in this sample may be carry-over from other donors' samples. The sample consisted of naive CXCR3+ CD8+ T cells from blood. Subset noted: CD45RO-CCR7+CD27+CD95- naive CD8+ T cells expressing CXCR3 (TNR3+). CDR3 protein: CASSRGGGEQYF. Variable domain in full (rest from reference TRBV7-9 and TRBJ2-7): DTGVSQNPRHKITKRGQNVTFRCDPISEHNRLYWYRQTLGQGPEFLTYFQNEAQLEKSRLLSDRFSAERPKGSFSTLEIQRTEQGDSAMYLCASSRGGGEQYFGPGTRLTVT.